Each of the 30 T cell receptor beta chains below was sequenced from the same sample in a study of radiotherapy plus CTLA-4 blockade in lung cancer. The assay was immunoSEQ multiplex PCR, and TCRdb's table has in-frame clones only and misses some. In the table there are some 73,000 clones, 70% to 80% of which are singletons. Sequencing used peripheral blood, obtained from a patient treated with radiotherapy plus ipilimumab. The receptors here all came from a human donor with non-small cell lung cancer whose response to radiotherapy plus ipilimumab could not be evaluated.

The chain employs TRBV2 and TRBJ1-5, with TRBD1 as a possible D gene (6 bases). Trimming took off 5 bases at V and 6 bases at J, with 11 bases between the two ends. Germline CDR1 is SNHLY and CDR2 is FYNNEI. The CDR3 runs to 13 residues. Written as DNA, the CDR3 is TGTGCCAGCAGTTTACAGGGTGGTCAGCCCCAGCATTTT. The encoded protein is CASSLQGGQPQHF.

This clone was found a few times. This chain connects TRBV2 to TRBJ1-3; D unresolved. The CDR3 consists of 14 residues. Per germline, CDR1 SNHLY and CDR2 FYNNEI. Trimming shortened V by 4 bases and J by 2 bases, and 9 bases separated the two germline ends. As DNA, the CDR3 is TGTGCCAGCAGTGTAGAGGGTGCTGGAAACACCATATATTTT. Its protein product is CASSVEGAGNTIYF.

The chain recombines TRBV28 with TRBJ1-4; a weak D match, TRBD1 (5 bases). Germline CDR1 and CDR2: MDHEN and SYDVKM. CDR3 length: 14 amino acids. Trimming removed 8 bases at V and 5 bases at J, with 15 bases between. CDR3 in DNA: TGTGCCAGCGGCCCCCCGGGACTGAATGAAAAACTGTTTTTT. Protein product: CASGPPGLNEKLFF.

The rearrangement links TRBV20-1 to TRBJ2-5; D unresolved. The CDR3 sequence is 11 residues long. Germline V gene lookup returns CDR1 DFQATT and CDR2 SNEGSKA (reference sequence). V gave up 0 bases and J gave up 4 bases, with 3 bases separating them. This chain's CDR3 is CSARDLETQYF. CDR3 bases: TGCAGTGCTAGAGATCTAGAGACCCAGTACTTC.

Written as DNA, the CDR3 is TGTGCCAGCAGTAGTTGGGGACAGGGGATTGATGGCTACACCTTC. It encodes CASSSWGQGIDGYTF. The chain is built from TRBV6-5 and TRBJ1-2, with 10 bases lining up with TRBD1. This CDR3 is built from 15 residues. Looked up from germline, CDR1 is MNHEY and CDR2 is SVGAGI. Losses at the gene ends were 5 bases for V and 6 bases for J; bases not matched to a gene: 9.

The V call is TRBV4-3, the J call TRBJ1-3; 7 bases are shared with TRBD1. Germline V lookup: CDR1 LGHNA, CDR2 YSLEER. V gave up 0 bases and J gave up 0 bases; unmatched junction bases: 5. This CDR3 spans 17 amino acids. CDR3 sequence reads: CASSQEPDRASGNTIYF. DNA for the CDR3: TGCGCCAGCAGCCAAGAGCCTGACAGGGCCTCTGGAAACACCATATATTTT.

The chain carries TRBV6-5 and TRBJ1-4; the D is unclear. V lost 2 bases and J lost 8, with 18 bases in between. This CDR3 has 16 residues. The germline V gene has CDR1 MNHEY and CDR2 SVGAGI. The CDR3 loop reads CASSYTPGFQGEKLFF. The CDR3 DNA sequence: TGTGCCAGCAGTTACACACCGGGATTTCAAGGGGAAAAACTGTTTTTT.

The rearrangement joins TRBV5-4 to TRBJ2-7; TRBD2 matches 11 bases. This CDR3 is built from 16 residues. The germline V gene encodes CDR1 SGHNT and CDR2 YYREEE (reference sequence). The ends lost 5 bases at V and 0 bases at J; junction bases unmatched: 7. For the CDR3, the DNA is TGTGCCAGCAGTCGAGGGACTAGCGGATACTCCTACGAGCAGTACTTC. This codes for CASSRGTSGYSYEQYF.

V usage is TRBV2 and J usage is TRBJ2-5, with 7 positions matching TRBD2. Germline V CDR1 and CDR2: SNHLY, FYNNEI. Trimming cost V 7 bases and J 11 bases; bases outside gene matches: 16. There are 14 residues in the CDR3. CDR3 nucleotide sequence: TGTGCCAGCAAGTTCGGCGGGAGTATAGAAGAGCAGTACTTC. This translates into CASKFGGSIEEQYF.

The rearrangement joins TRBV2 to TRBJ2-3; D gene ambiguous. Germline V gene sequence: CDR1 SNHLY, CDR2 FYNNEI. This CDR3 contains 14 residues. V was clipped by 7 bases and J by 0 bases, with 11 bases between them. This CDR3 is CASKAERSTDTQYF. The CDR3 DNA sequence: TGTGCCAGCAAGGCGGAAAGAAGCACAGATACGCAGTATTTT.

The chain uses TRBV7-9 and TRBJ2-3, with 14 nucleotides matching TRBD2. The CDR3 has 17 amino acids. Germline assignment: CDR1 SEHNR and CDR2 FQNEAQ (reference sequence). V was clipped by 5 bases and J by 9 bases; unmatched bases: 13. CDR3: CASSIPWTSGGIGTQYF. The CDR3 region has the DNA TGTGCCAGCAGCATACCGTGGACTAGCGGGGGGATTGGGACGCAGTATTTT.

This clone has only a few counts. This sequence joins TRBV5-4 and TRBJ2-3; 9 bases map to TRBD2. The CDR3 sequence is 18 residues long. Germline trimming cut 0 bases from V and 2 bases from J; bases unmatched to any gene: 10. Looked up from germline, CDR1 is SGHNT and CDR2 is YYREEE (reference sequence). CDR3 nucleotides: TGTGCCAGCAGCTTGGAGTTCGCGCCTAGCGGGACCACAGATACGCAGTATTTT. It translates to CASSLEFAPSGTTDTQYF.

The rearrangement joins TRBV5-1 to TRBJ2-3, with D perhaps matching TRBD1 (5 bases). This CDR3 is built from 14 residues. Per the germline V gene, CDR1 is SGHRS and CDR2 is YFSETQ. Trimming took off 5 bases at V and 2 bases at J, with 12 bases between the two ends. DNA of the CDR3: TGCGCCAGCAGGTGGCAGGGCGACACAGATACGCAGTATTTT. Its translation is CASRWQGDTDTQYF.

V usage is TRBV6-6 and J usage is TRBJ1-5, with D possibly TRBD1 on 5 matching bases. Trimming took off 6 bases at V and 5 bases at J, with 14 bases between the two ends. CDR3 size: 14 residues. In germline, CDR1 is MNHNY, CDR2 SVGAGI (reference sequence). Written as DNA, the CDR3 is TGTGCCAGCAGCACGCAGGGTCCCCATCAGCCCCAGCATTTT. This gives the protein CASSTQGPHQPQHF.

The chain recombines TRBV28 with TRBJ1-2; TRBD1 might be the D (5 bases). The V gene's germline CDR1 is MDHEN and CDR2 SYDVKM. The CDR3 has 15 amino acids. The V end lost 4 bases, the J end lost 4 bases, and 16 bases lay between the germline ends. The DNA for the CDR3 is TGTGCCAGCAGTTCCCCATTCCAGGGTCTCTATGGCTACACCTTC. Residues: CASSSPFQGLYGYTF.

By proportion, this clone is medium-sized (0.01 to 0.1%). The chain joins TRBV7-6 to TRBJ2-7; D remains unclear. V dropped 0 bases and J dropped 5 bases, with 17 bases sitting between them. The CDR3 loop spans 16 amino acids. The V gene's germline CDR1 is SGHVS and CDR2 FNYEAQ. The CDR3 sequence: CASSLAPNLSFDEQYF. The CDR3 DNA reads as TGTGCCAGCAGCTTAGCCCCCAACCTATCTTTCGACGAGCAGTACTTC.

The chain employs TRBV30 and TRBJ1-2; TRBD1 is a possible D gene (6 bases). Trimming pared 2 bases from V and 4 bases from J, leaving 14 bases between. CDR1 and CDR2 from the germline V gene are GTSNPN and SVGIG (reference sequence). CDR3 size: 14 residues. The CDR3 loop is CAWSPTTGVYGYTF. The CDR3 DNA reads TGTGCCTGGAGTCCTACGACAGGAGTCTATGGCTACACCTTC.

The rearrangement links TRBV10-3 to TRBJ1-2, with TRBD1 matching over 10 bases. The germline CDR1 and CDR2 sequences are ENHRY and SYGVKD. The CDR3 has 16 residues. Trimming at V came to 0 bases and at J to 8 bases, leaving 9 bases not matched to a gene. The CDR3, as DNA: TGTGCCATCAGTGAGTCGGGACAGGGGCCAACGAGGGGCTACACCTTC. This translates into CAISESGQGPTRGYTF.

This clone occurred once. V and J are TRBV2 and TRBJ2-2; 10 bases match TRBD2. J gave up 5 bases and V 1 base, and 4 bases lay outside the gene matches. The CDR3 is made up of 16 amino acids. The germline gives CDR1 SNHLY, CDR2 FYNNEI. This CDR3 is CASSEGLAGATGELFF. In nucleotides, the CDR3 is TGTGCCAGCAGTGAAGGGCTAGCGGGAGCGACCGGGGAGCTGTTTTTT. Looking up the rest from reference TRBV2 and TRBJ2-2 gives the full variable domain: EPEVTQTPSHQVTQMGQEVILRCVPISNHLYFYWYRQILGQKVEFLVSFYNNEISEKSEIFDDQFSVERPDGSNFTLKIRSTKLEDSAMYFCASSEGLAGATGELFFGEGSRLTVL.

The V and J genes are TRBV19 and TRBJ2-2; 14 nucleotides align to TRBD2. The CDR3 sequence is 19 residues long. Per germline, CDR1 LNHDA and CDR2 SQIVND (reference sequence). Unmatched junction bases numbered 11, after V lost 3 bases and J lost 5 bases. CDR3 nucleotides: TGTGCCAGTAGTATTGGACTAGCGGGAGGCGGGGGTTGGACCGGGGAGCTGTTTTTT. Amino acids: CASSIGLAGGGGWTGELFF.

The genes are TRBV4-1 and TRBJ2-3, with 11 positions matching TRBD2. Germline CDR1 and CDR2: MGHRA and YSYEKL. This CDR3 is built from 17 residues. Trimming at V came to 2 bases and at J to 5 bases, leaving 9 bases not matched to a gene. The CDR3 is CASSQRVAGGPRDTQYF. CDR3 DNA sequence: TGCGCCAGCAGCCAAAGAGTAGCGGGAGGGCCGAGAGATACGCAGTATTTT.

This clone was counted only a few times. The V gene is TRBV7-8, the J gene TRBJ2-1; TRBD2 might be the D (5 bases). Trimming pared 3 bases from V and 10 bases from J, leaving 13 bases between. CDR1 and CDR2 from the germline V gene are SGHVS and FQNEAQ. The CDR3 covers 13 residues. In DNA form, the CDR3 reads TGTGCCAGCAGCTTGGCCCTCGAGCGGGAGCAGTTCTTC. Amino acids: CASSLALEREQFF. The whole variable domain, remainder taken from reference TRBV7-8 and TRBJ2-1, is GAGVSQSPRYKVAKRGQDVALRCDPISGHVSLFWYQQALGQGPEFLTYFQNEAQLDKSGLPSDRFFAERPEGSVSTLKIQRTQQEDSAVYLCASSLALEREQFFGPGTRLTVL.

V and J are TRBV2 and TRBJ1-2; no clear D gene. Germline lookup yields CDR1 SNHLY and CDR2 FYNNEI. The CDR3 sequence is 13 residues long. V was pared by 4 bases and J by 2 bases, with 8 bases between. The CDR3 here is CASSAPGNYGYTF. CDR3 nucleotides: TGTGCCAGCAGTGCCCCGGGGAACTATGGCTACACCTTC.

The rearrangement links TRBV30 to TRBJ1-2; D is unclear. The ends were cut back, 0 bases at V and 4 bases at J, with 6 bases in the middle. The CDR3 contains 12 residues. The germline V gene encodes CDR1 GTSNPN and CDR2 SVGIG (reference sequence). The CDR3 sequence is CAWSVAPYGYTF. As DNA, the CDR3 is TGTGCCTGGAGTGTAGCCCCCTATGGCTACACCTTC. The variable domain in full, completed from reference TRBV30 and TRBJ1-2, reads SQTIHQWPATLVQPVGSPLSLECTVEGTSNPNLYWYRQAAGRGLQLLFYSVGIGQISSEVPQNLSASRPQDRQFILSSKKLLLSDSGFYLCAWSVAPYGYTFGSGTRLTVV.

This sequence joins TRBV19 and TRBJ1-5; 9 bases fit TRBD1. CDR3 size: 15 residues. Germline V gene data show CDR1 as LNHDA and CDR2 as SQIVND (reference sequence). V was clipped by 4 bases and J by 5 bases; unmatched bases: 6. The CDR3 DNA sequence: TGTGCCAGTAGTACAACCGGGACAGGGCATCAGCCCCAGCATTTT. Its translation: CASSTTGTGHQPQHF. Full variable domain (remainder filled in from reference TRBV19 and TRBJ1-5): DGGITQSPKYLFRKEGQNVTLSCEQNLNHDAMYWYRQDPGQGLRLIYYSQIVNDFQKGDIAEGYSVSREKKESFPLTVTSAQKNPTAFYLCASSTTGTGHQPQHFGDGTRLSIL.

This rearrangement joins TRBV7-9 to TRBJ1-2, with D maybe TRBD1 (6 bases). Deletions cut 0 bases from V and 0 bases from J, with 8 bases between. Germline V gene lookup returns CDR1 SEHNR and CDR2 FQNEAQ (reference sequence). The CDR3 loop spans 15 amino acids. Here the CDR3 reads CASSLAGTTNYGYTF. CDR3 DNA sequence: TGTGCCAGCAGCTTAGCCGGGACAACTAACTATGGCTACACCTTC.

In this sample, this clone turned up a few times. V gene TRBV5-1 combines with J gene TRBJ2-7; possible D gene TRBD2, 5 bases. The CDR3 consists of 16 residues. The germline V gene encodes CDR1 SGHRS and CDR2 YFSETQ. V was trimmed by 4 bases and J by 3 bases, leaving 20 bases between them. CDR3 coding DNA: TGCGCCAGCAGCCCTGGGTCGGGCGGGTCAATCTACGAGCAGTACTTC. Protein sequence: CASSPGSGGSIYEQYF. The variable domain in full, with the rest retrieved from reference TRBV5-1 and TRBJ2-7, is KAGVTQTPRYLIKTRGQQVTLSCSPISGHRSVSWYQQTPGQGLQFLFEYFSETQRNKGNFPGRFSGRQFSNSRSEMNVSTLELGDSALYLCASSPGSGGSIYEQYFGPGTRLTVT.

This chain uses TRBV6-5 with TRBJ1-2, with unresolved D. There are 12 residues in the CDR3. V lost 2 bases to trimming and J lost 7 bases, with 8 bases between them. Germline V gene sequence: CDR1 MNHEY, CDR2 SVGAGI. The CDR3 DNA is TGTGCCAGCAGTTACCCAGGCTCTGGCTACACCTTC. It specifies CASSYPGSGYTF.

V gene TRBV6-1 combines with J gene TRBJ2-7, with TRBD2 identical over 11 bases. CDR1 is MNHNS and CDR2 is SASEGT in the germline V gene. The CDR3 is 15 residues long. With 2 bases clipped from V and 4 bases from J, the junction kept 4 bases outside the gene matches. The CDR3 nucleotides are TGTGCCAGCAGTGAACTAGCGGGAGGAGGGTACGAGCAGTACTTC. Residues: CASSELAGGGYEQYF.

This clone was seen only a few times. This sequence joins TRBV4-1 and TRBJ2-5; 10 positions match TRBD1. CDR3 size: 14 residues. Germline CDR1 MGHRA, CDR2 YSYEKL. After removal of 5 bases from V and 2 bases from J, the junction contained 2 bases not matched to a gene. CDR3 nucleotide sequence: TGCGCCAGCAGCTGGGGACAGGGGCAAGAGACCCAGTACTTC. It yields the protein CASSWGQGQETQYF.